The next 32 T cell receptor beta chains were all read from a single sample in a study of blood T cell repertoires in COVID-19. TCRdb keeps only in-frame clones here, not all; method: immunoSEQ multiplex PCR. Counted here are about 150,000 clones, 80% to 90% occurring once; the ten biggest clones make up approximately 3%. The sample comprised peripheral blood. All receptors derive from a woman aged 55-69 years with active COVID-19.

This chain connects TRBV3-1 (or the pseudogene TRBV3-2) to TRBJ1-1; tentative D call: TRBD1 (6 bases). Trimming stripped 5 bases from V and 5 bases from J, with 18 bases between. CDR1 and CDR2 (germline): LGHDT, YNNKEL (reference sequence). The CDR3 is 15 amino acids. This chain's CDR3 is CASSSAGGRGTEAFF. As DNA, the CDR3 is TGTGCCAGCAGCTCGGCGGGGGGCCGGGGGACTGAAGCTTTCTTT.

The CDR3 DNA follows: TGTGCCAGCAGCACCGGGACAGGGGGCGTGGAGACCCAGTACTTC. Amino acids: CASSTGTGGVETQYF. The chain combines TRBV27 with TRBJ2-5; 12 bases are shared with TRBD1. The trim removed 6 bases at V and 5 bases at J, leaving 7 bases unmatched. Germline CDR1 MNHEY, CDR2 SMNVEV (reference sequence). The CDR3 covers 15 residues.

V and J are TRBV18 and TRBJ2-5; D might be TRBD1 (6 bases). The V gene's germline CDR1 is KGHSH and CDR2 LQKENI. This CDR3 is 16 amino acids long. Trimming removed 0 bases from V and 2 bases from J, with 13 bases in between. CDR3 protein: CASSPPMGQGQETQYF. The DNA for the CDR3 is TGTGCCAGCTCACCACCGATGGGTCAGGGGCAAGAGACCCAGTACTTC.

V and J are TRBV5-1 and TRBJ2-2, with TRBD1 identical over 8 bases. Germline values: CDR1 SGHRS, CDR2 YFSETQ. This CDR3 is built from 14 residues. Trimming removed 8 bases from V and 6 bases from J; junction bases left unmatched: 9. The DNA for the CDR3 is TGCGCCAGTCAGGGGGCTCTTTCTTCCGGGGAGCTGTTTTTT. Translating gives CASQGALSSGELFF.

The chain links TRBV6-6 to TRBJ2-1; D is unclear. There are 10 residues in the CDR3. V dropped 9 bases and J dropped 7 bases, with 7 bases sitting between them. CDR1 is MNHNY and CDR2 is SVGAGI in the germline V gene (reference sequence). CDR3 sequence (DNA): TGTGCCAGTTCTAGTAATGAGCAGTTCTTC. Protein product: CASSSNEQFF.

The chain joins TRBV28 to TRBJ2-3; a weak D match, TRBD2 (7 bases). V was clipped by 6 bases and J by 4 bases, with 17 bases between them. The length of the CDR3 is 15 residues. The germline V gene has CDR1 MDHEN and CDR2 SYDVKM. Written as DNA, the CDR3 is TGTGCCAGCAGGACGGGGGGCGGGGGAGCAGATACGCAGTATTTT. This gives the protein CASRTGGGGADTQYF.

The genes are TRBV11-2 and TRBJ2-7; no definite D call. This CDR3 has 11 amino acids. V was trimmed by 5 bases and J by 9 bases, leaving 11 bases between them. The germline V gene encodes CDR1 SGHAT and CDR2 FQNNGV. CDR3 sequence reads: CASSPTQVQYF. CDR3 in DNA: TGTGCCAGCAGCCCCACTCAGGTGCAGTACTTC.

The chain recombines TRBV10-3 with TRBJ2-3, with a tentative D call TRBD2 (5 bases). The germline gives CDR1 ENHRY, CDR2 SYGVKD. Trimming stripped 7 bases from V and 4 bases from J, with 15 bases between. The CDR3 sequence is 14 residues long. CDR3 amino acids: CAINGGSEADTQYF. In nucleotides, the CDR3 is TGTGCCATCAATGGCGGGTCGGAGGCAGATACGCAGTATTTT.

V usage is TRBV30 and J usage is TRBJ1-3; D unresolved. CDR3 size: 14 residues. V gave up 2 bases and J gave up 0 bases, with 8 bases separating them. The germline V gene has CDR1 GTSNPN and CDR2 SVGIG (reference sequence). The CDR3 coding sequence is TGTGCCTGGAGTCAGGAAGCCTCTGGAAACACCATATATTTT. Translated, it gives CAWSQEASGNTIYF.

The rearrangement uses TRBV11-2 and TRBJ1-2; 7 bases agree with TRBD1. Germline-derived CDR1 and CDR2 are SGHAT and FQNNGV. V shed 2 bases and J 4 bases; nucleotides not matched to a gene: 1. CDR3 length equals 13 residues. CDR3 region: CASSLRGLYGYTF. The CDR3, as DNA: TGTGCCAGCAGCTTAAGGGGGCTCTATGGCTACACCTTC.

V gene TRBV6-6 combines with J gene TRBJ1-5, with 8 bases fitting TRBD1. Germline CDR1 is MNHNY and CDR2 is SVGAGI (reference sequence). The CDR3 runs to 15 residues. The J segment lost 4 bases and the V segment lost 2 bases, leaving 4 bases of the junction unmatched. The CDR3 coding sequence is TGTGCCAGCAGTTACGGACAGGGAGGGAATCAGCCCCAGCATTTT. Translation gives CASSYGQGGNQPQHF.

The chain combines TRBV3-1 (or the pseudogene TRBV3-2) with TRBJ2-7, with TRBD2 identical over 11 bases. Germline V CDR1 and CDR2: LGHDT, YNNKEL (reference sequence). This CDR3 spans 14 amino acids. After removal of 4 bases from V and 3 bases from J, the junction contained 2 bases not matched to a gene. This chain's CDR3 is CASSPGTSGYEQYF. CDR3 bases: TGTGCCAGCAGCCCCGGGACTAGCGGCTACGAGCAGTACTTC.

The rearrangement links TRBV6-5 to TRBJ1-5; 8 nucleotides match TRBD1. CDR3 length: 14 residues. V was pared by 4 bases and J by 7 bases, with 6 bases of the junction left unmatched. Germline CDR1 MNHEY, CDR2 SVGAGI. CDR3 sequence reads: CASSSGQGEQPQHF. Written as DNA, the CDR3 is TGTGCCAGCAGTTCCGGACAGGGCGAGCAGCCCCAGCATTTT.

This clone has just one count. J is TRBJ2-1 and V is TRBV27; TRBD2 matches 12 bases. The CDR3 loop spans 17 amino acids. Looked up from germline, CDR1 is MNHEY and CDR2 is SMNVEV (reference sequence). The V and J ends lost 2 bases and 4 bases, in that order; junction bases with no gene match: 6. The CDR3 DNA is TGTGCCAGCAGTTTACCTAATCTAGCGGGAGGGTACAATGAGCAGTTCTTC. As protein: CASSLPNLAGGYNEQFF.

The chain recombines TRBV5-4 with TRBJ2-1; TRBD2 agrees at 12 bases. The CDR3 extends over 15 amino acids. The J segment lost 3 bases and the V segment lost 3 bases, leaving 1 base of the junction unmatched. The germline V gene encodes CDR1 SGHNT and CDR2 YYREEE (reference sequence). The DNA for the CDR3 is TGTGCCAGCAGCTCGACTAGCGGGAGCTACAATGAGCAGTTCTTC. Translating it yields CASSSTSGSYNEQFF.

This clone showed up just once. The chain uses TRBV28 and TRBJ2-1; a weak D match, TRBD2 (6 bases). Between the trimmed V and J ends, which lost 4 bases and 4 bases, there was a span of 17 bases. The CDR3 sequence is 16 residues long. Germline CDR1 MDHEN, CDR2 SYDVKM. This CDR3 reads CASSSGAGLLYNEQFF. CDR3 DNA: TGTGCCAGCAGTTCTGGGGCGGGACTCCTTTACAATGAGCAGTTCTTC.

V usage is TRBV7-2 and J usage is TRBJ2-1; no reliable D call. This CDR3 is 15 amino acids long. In germline, CDR1 is SGHTA, CDR2 FQGNSA. V shed 6 bases and J shed 2 bases, with 14 bases lying between them. The DNA for the CDR3 is TGTGCCAGCAGGATTGCTTTGGGCCCCTACAATGAGCAGTTCTTC. Translated: CASRIALGPYNEQFF.

The chain uses TRBV28 and TRBJ1-5; 7 bases agree with TRBD1. V lost 4 bases to trimming and J lost 4 bases; unmatched junction nucleotides: 7. The CDR3 spans 15 residues. CDR1 is MDHEN and CDR2 is SYDVKM in the germline V gene. CDR3 DNA: TGTGCCAGCAGTTCGGGACAGCCCACTAATCAGCCCCAGCATTTT. Translating gives CASSSGQPTNQPQHF.

This clone was seen more than once but under ten times. The J gene is TRBJ2-1, the V gene TRBV11-2; 7 bases map to TRBD2. V lost 4 bases to trimming and J lost 7 bases; unmatched junction nucleotides: 4. The V gene's germline CDR1 is SGHAT and CDR2 FQNNGV. This CDR3 has 13 amino acids. The CDR3 spells CASSYGGSNEQFF. The CDR3 DNA reads as TGTGCCAGCAGCTATGGCGGGAGTAATGAGCAGTTCTTC.

This rearrangement joins TRBV3-1 (or the pseudogene TRBV3-2) to TRBJ2-3; 8 nucleotides match TRBD1. The CDR3 is made up of 16 amino acids. The junction had 5 bases not matched to a gene; V was cut back by 2 bases and J by 1 base. Looked up from germline, CDR1 is LGHDT and CDR2 is YNNKEL (reference sequence). The DNA for the CDR3 is TGTGCCAGCAGCCAACCACTGACAGGGGGCACAGATACGCAGTATTTT. It encodes CASSQPLTGGTDTQYF.

CDR3 in DNA: TGTGCCAGCAGCACCAAGAGCTCCTACGAGCAGTACTTC. This codes for CASSTKSSYEQYF. This chain uses TRBV5-4 with TRBJ2-7; D unclear. The V end lost 4 bases, the J end lost 0 bases, and 8 bases lay between the germline ends. CDR3 length equals 13 residues. Germline CDR1 SGHNT, CDR2 YYREEE (reference sequence).

This clone was seen just once. The rearrangement joins TRBV7-3 to TRBJ2-7; TRBD2 might be the D (5 bases). The length of the CDR3 is 13 residues. V lost 1 base, J lost 6 bases, and 10 bases lay in between. Germline CDR1 reads SGHTA; CDR2 reads FQGTGA. Here the CDR3 DNA reads TGTGCCAGCAGCTTAAACGGACTCGGCGAGCAGTACTTC. Its protein product is CASSLNGLGEQYF.

The chain has TRBV19 and TRBJ1-6, with D unresolved. The CDR3 is made up of 14 amino acids. The germline V gene encodes CDR1 LNHDA and CDR2 SQIVND (reference sequence). V was pared by 7 bases and J by 7 bases, with 14 bases between. CDR3 DNA: TGTGCCAGTAAAGAGTTTGGGGAGAATTCACCCCTCCACTTT. Protein product: CASKEFGENSPLHF.

The chain employs TRBV2 and TRBJ2-3, with 9 bases matching TRBD2. The germline CDR1 and CDR2 sequences are SNHLY and FYNNEI. Trimming removed 4 bases from V and 5 bases from J; junction bases left unmatched: 7. The CDR3 is 15 amino acids. CDR3 nucleotides: TGTGCCAGCAGTGGGAGGCGGGAGGGCCAAGATACGCAGTATTTT. Amino acids: CASSGRREGQDTQYF.

A few counts support this clone. The V gene is TRBV20-1, the J gene TRBJ1-2; no clear D. Trimming pared 6 bases from V and 7 bases from J, leaving 9 bases between. The CDR3 has 10 residues. From germline, CDR1 is DFQATT and CDR2 SNEGSKA (reference sequence). The CDR3 spells CSAPFGGYTF. The DNA for the CDR3 is TGCAGTGCCCCATTCGGTGGCTACACCTTC.

The V gene is TRBV11-2, the J gene TRBJ1-3; 10 bases fit TRBD1. The CDR3 runs to 15 residues. Germline CDR1 SGHAT, CDR2 FQNNGV. V was clipped by 6 bases and J by 7 bases; unmatched bases: 9. CDR3 nucleotides: TGTGCCAGCAGTTCCGGGACAGGGGTACAGAACACCATATATTTT. Protein sequence: CASSSGTGVQNTIYF. Drawing the rest from reference TRBV11-2 and TRBJ1-3, the complete variable domain is EAGVAQSPRYKIIEKRQSVAFWCNPISGHATLYWYQQILGQGPKLLIQFQNNGVVDDSQLPKDRFSAERLKGVDSTLKIQPAKLEDSAVYLCASSSGTGVQNTIYFGEGSWLTVV.

The chain couples TRBV5-1 to TRBJ2-7; 7 bases match TRBD2. Trimming took 1 base from V and 7 from J; bases not matched to a gene: 11. The CDR3 has 15 residues. Germline V lookup: CDR1 SGHRS, CDR2 YFSETQ. CDR3: CASSLPLSAGEEQYF. In DNA form, the CDR3 reads TGCGCCAGCAGCTTGCCACTTAGCGCGGGAGAGGAGCAGTACTTC.

The chain combines TRBV2 with TRBJ1-5; 11 bases line up with TRBD1. V shed 10 bases, J shed 6 bases, and the junction held 8 bases outside the gene matches. The CDR3 consists of 14 residues. Germline V gene sequence: CDR1 SNHLY, CDR2 FYNNEI. CDR3 loop: CANRDRGVGQPQHF. CDR3 sequence (DNA): TGTGCCAACAGGGACAGGGGGGTAGGTCAGCCCCAGCATTTT.

V is TRBV11-1 and J is TRBJ2-3; TRBD1 agrees at 9 bases. CDR1 is SGHAT and CDR2 is FQDESV in the germline V gene (reference sequence). CDR3 length equals 16 residues. V lost 4 bases, J lost 4 bases, and 9 bases stayed unmatched. CDR3 region: CASSSNDRGRADTQYF. In DNA form, the CDR3 reads TGTGCCAGCAGCTCCAACGACAGGGGGAGGGCAGATACGCAGTATTTT.

The chain carries TRBV7-8 and TRBJ2-7; 8 nucleotides align to TRBD1. CDR1 and CDR2 (germline): SGHVS, FQNEAQ. The CDR3 has 15 residues. The junction had 10 bases not matched to a gene; V was cut back by 7 bases and J by 2 bases. The CDR3 bases are TGTGCCAGCAACCCGGCCGGGACAGGCCCCTACGAGCAGTACTTC. It is translated as CASNPAGTGPYEQYF.

The rearrangement uses TRBV19 and TRBJ2-7, with 11 bases lining up with TRBD2. The germline gives CDR1 LNHDA, CDR2 SQIVND (reference sequence). V was pared by 6 bases and J by 3 bases, with 10 bases of the junction left unmatched. The CDR3 contains 16 residues. Written as DNA, the CDR3 is TGTGCCAGTAGCAAACAAGCCGGGACTAGCGGCTACGAGCAGTACTTC. Translating it yields CASSKQAGTSGYEQYF.

The V call is TRBV15, the J call TRBJ2-5, with 7 nucleotides matching TRBD2. With V trimmed by 3 bases and J by 5 bases, 6 bases remained unmatched. This CDR3 is built from 14 residues. CDR1 is LNHNV and CDR2 is YYDKDF in the germline V gene (reference sequence). Here the CDR3 DNA reads TGTGCCACCAGCAGCGGCGGGAGTGGGGAGACCCAGTACTTC. It yields the protein CATSSGGSGETQYF.